The rows below give T cell receptor beta chains drawn from one sample of a study of T cells in Graves' hyperthyroidism and ophthalmopathy. A single record per CDR3 protein comes from TCRdb applying MiXCR to the multiplex PCR reads. The sample carries about 420,000 distinct CDR3 sequences, 15% to 19% recorded once. Sequencing input: blood. All receptors derive from a woman under 30 with Graves' hyperthyroidism. The CDR3 runs from the conserved cysteine through the conserved F or W.

v_call cdr3_length cdr3_aa
TRBV7-8 12 CASSETNYGYTF
TRBV12-3/TRBV12-4 13 CASSSQADRSYTF
TRBV20-1 16 CSAIKLASGSQYEQYF
TRBV11-2 14 CASSLGAGLYEQYF
TRBV15 13 CATSRQNSYEQYF
TRBV6-1 17 CASRGTDASSYNSPLHF
TRBV12-3/TRBV12-4 13 CASSSRMAGELFF
TRBV19 14 CASSIANAYNEQFF
TRBV11-2 15 CASNLGLGRNQPQHF
TRBV20-1 13 CSALAGRVDTQYF
TRBV18 15 CASSPQGMSNQPQHF
TRBV2 16 CASRGTGPFSNQPQHF
TRBV6-6 17 CASSYSAGRASEQPQHF
TRBV3-1 13 CASSQDWARPQHF
TRBV19 14 CASSPGLAGATQYF
TRBV27 16 CASSIMNSRGTYEQYF
TRBV5-1 12 CASSSGVSPLHF
TRBV20-1 13 CSARDTRYSPLHF
TRBV25-1 11 CASTQKGGAFF
TRBV10-3 14 CAISPRQIFYEQYF
TRBV3-1 18 CASSQSPGTGGRRNEQFF
TRBV11-1 11 CASSSWDEQFF
TRBV12-5 12 CASGLDDKAVFF
TRBV6-1 13 CASMAGGTDTQYF
TRBV2 13 CASSGRVGNEQYF
TRBV2 13 CASSGTRTDTQYF
TRBV2 13 CASNQDRGHEQYF
TRBV7-9 14 CASGTSGQGYEQYF
TRBV3-1 14 CASSQAVTNEKLFF
TRBV20-1 15 CSARDFGQGNGEQYF
TRBV12-5 14 CASGLVRGHDGYTF
TRBV28 11 CASQANYGYTF
TRBV5-1 16 CASSRGLAGDGYEQYF
TRBV6-2/TRBV6-3 14 CASSITSPSYGYTF
TRBV7-9 14 CASSPPGTGLGYTF
TRBV19 17 CASSWELTGYSYNEQFF
TRBV2 14 CASSEGQLRYEQYF